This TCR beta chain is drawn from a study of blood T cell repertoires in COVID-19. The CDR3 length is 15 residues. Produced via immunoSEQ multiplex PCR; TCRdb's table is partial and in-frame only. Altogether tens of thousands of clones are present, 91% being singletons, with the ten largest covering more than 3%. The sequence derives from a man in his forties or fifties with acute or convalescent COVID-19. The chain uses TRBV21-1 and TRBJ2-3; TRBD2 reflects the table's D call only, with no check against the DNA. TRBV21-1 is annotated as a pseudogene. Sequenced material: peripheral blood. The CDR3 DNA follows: TGTGCCAGCAGCAAAGGTCTAGCCCGCACAGATACGCAGTATTTT. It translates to CASSKGLARTDTQYF.